One sample yielded the 28 T cell receptor beta chains listed below, sequenced in a study of shared clonotypes between healthy human individuals. TCRdb's table, derived via immunoSEQ multiplex PCR, lists solely in-frame clones and lacks some. Here the sample spans 1.5 million to 1.9 million clones, nearly 99% being singletons. The sequenced sample consisted of naive CD4+ T cells sorted from blood. Subset given: CD45RA+ positively selected. These receptors were obtained from a man younger than 40 in good health.

The chain has TRBV2 and TRBJ2-1, with 11 bases aligning to TRBD2. The CDR3 loop spans 15 amino acids. Germline V gene sequence: CDR1 SNHLY, CDR2 FYNNEI. Unmatched junction bases numbered 4, after V lost 5 bases and J lost 4 bases. The CDR3 loop reads CASSRGTSGYNEQFF. The DNA for the CDR3 is TGTGCCAGCAGTCGCGGGACTAGCGGTTACAATGAGCAGTTCTTC.

In nucleotides, the CDR3 is TGCAGCGTTGTGGCGGGAGCCTCCCGAGAGACCCAGTACTTC. Translation gives CSVVAGASRETQYF. The chain uses TRBV29-1 and TRBJ2-5; 7 positions agree with TRBD2. This CDR3 contains 14 residues. Germline V lookup: CDR1 SQVTM, CDR2 ANQGSEA. Trimming at V came to 4 bases and at J to 4 bases, leaving 9 bases not matched to a gene.

J is TRBJ1-5 and V is TRBV10-2; D is ambiguous. Germline V gene sequence: CDR1 WSHSY, CDR2 SAAADI. The CDR3 contains 15 residues. Trimming removed 3 bases at V and 1 base at J, with 10 bases between. DNA for the CDR3: TGCGCCAGCAGTGAAAGGGCCGGCAGCAATCAGCCCCAGCATTTT. It translates to CASSERAGSNQPQHF.

V gene TRBV27 combines with J gene TRBJ2-7, with 7 bases identical to TRBD2. Trimming took 2 bases from V and 1 from J; bases not matched to a gene: 2. CDR3 size: 14 residues. CDR1 and CDR2 from the germline V gene are MNHEY and SMNVEV (reference sequence). The CDR3 reads CASSLTSVSYEQYF. Here the CDR3 DNA reads TGTGCCAGCAGTTTAACTAGCGTATCCTACGAGCAGTACTTC.

The rearrangement links TRBV9 to TRBJ2-3, with D maybe TRBD2 (5 bases). In germline, CDR1 is SGDLS, CDR2 YYNGEE. The CDR3 runs to 16 residues. The V end lost 1 base, the J end lost 0 bases, and 12 bases lay between the germline ends. Written as DNA, the CDR3 is TGTGCCAGCAGCGTATGGGTGGACTCTAGCACAGATACGCAGTATTTT. Protein sequence: CASSVWVDSSTDTQYF. Full variable domain (remainder filled in from reference TRBV9 and TRBJ2-3): DSGVTQTPKHLITATGQRVTLRCSPRSGDLSVYWYQQSLDQGLQFLIQYYNGEERAKGNILERFSAQQFPDLHSELNLSSLELGDSALYFCASSVWVDSSTDTQYFGPGTRLTVL.

V and J are TRBV5-1 and TRBJ2-7; D tentatively reads TRBD1 or TRBD2 (6 bases each). V lost 7 bases and J lost 6, with 17 bases in between. CDR1 and CDR2 (germline): SGHRS, YFSETQ. The CDR3 runs 13 residues. The CDR3 DNA sequence: TGCGCCAGCGGTTTTGTAGGGGGGTCCGAGCAGTACTTC. Its translation is CASGFVGGSEQYF.

The CDR3 DNA reads TGTGCCAGCAGCTCCTCCCTGCGGGAGCCGAGCACAGATACGCAGTATTTT. It is translated as CASSSSLREPSTDTQYF. The rearrangement links TRBV5-4 to TRBJ2-3, with 7 bases identical to TRBD2. In germline, CDR1 is SGHNT, CDR2 YYREEE (reference sequence). This CDR3 has 17 residues. Trimming took 3 bases from V and 0 from J; bases not matched to a gene: 10.

V is TRBV29-1 and J is TRBJ2-2, with no clear D. The V end lost 4 bases, the J end lost 0 bases, and 9 bases lay between the germline ends. Germline V gene data show CDR1 as SQVTM and CDR2 as ANQGSEA. The CDR3 is 14 residues long. The CDR3 spells CSVGEPANTGELFF. The CDR3 DNA reads TGCAGCGTTGGGGAACCCGCGAACACCGGGGAGCTGTTTTTT.

Only one count was recorded for this clone. The CDR3: CASSLEGAHETQYF. In nucleotides, the CDR3 is TGCGCCAGCAGCTTGGAGGGGGCGCATGAGACCCAGTACTTC. The chain combines TRBV5-1 with TRBJ2-5; TRBD1 matches 7 bases. The CDR3 contains 14 residues. Losses at the gene ends were 0 bases for V and 5 bases for J; bases not matched to a gene: 4. Germline CDR1 is SGHRS and CDR2 is YFSETQ.

This CDR3 reads CASSLAGPNYEQYF. Written as DNA, the CDR3 is TGTGCCAGCAGCTTGGCAGGGCCCAACTACGAGCAGTACTTC. This rearrangement joins TRBV5-6 to TRBJ2-7; TRBD1 is a possible D gene (5 bases). CDR1 is SGHDT, CDR2 YYEEEE, per germline. The CDR3 extends over 14 amino acids. Deletions cut 0 bases from V and 3 bases from J, with 10 bases between.

V is TRBV29-1 and J is TRBJ1-2; D remains unclear. Germline-derived CDR1 and CDR2 are SQVTM and ANQGSEA. CDR3 size: 12 residues. Deletions cut 5 bases from V and 0 bases from J, with 7 bases between. The CDR3 loop is CSVTLTNYGYTF. For the CDR3, the DNA is TGCAGCGTTACGCTTACTAACTATGGCTACACCTTC.

V usage is TRBV15 and J usage is TRBJ2-3, with 9 bases identical to TRBD1. V lost 5 bases and J lost 5; bases outside the gene matches: 8. The CDR3 contains 15 residues. Germline lookup yields CDR1 LNHNV and CDR2 YYDKDF (reference sequence). CDR3 protein: CATSVNRGQGDTQYF. In DNA form, the CDR3 reads TGTGCCACCAGCGTAAACAGGGGGCAAGGAGATACGCAGTATTTT.

The genes are TRBV27 and TRBJ1-5; the D is unclear. In germline, CDR1 is MNHEY, CDR2 SMNVEV (reference sequence). The CDR3 has 15 amino acids. V lost 6 bases and J lost 5, with 17 bases in between. The CDR3 reads CASSPNLGKDQPQHF. In DNA, the CDR3 is TGTGCCAGCAGCCCAAATTTAGGAAAGGATCAGCCCCAGCATTTT.

The gene calls are TRBV19 and TRBJ2-3, with 7 bases lining up with TRBD1. This CDR3 is built from 13 residues. The V gene end was trimmed by 7 bases and the J gene end by 1 base; junction bases not matched to a gene: 2. Germline assignment: CDR1 LNHDA and CDR2 SQIVND (reference sequence). This CDR3 is CASTQGGTDTQYF. The DNA for the CDR3 is TGTGCCAGTACCCAGGGGGGCACAGATACGCAGTATTTT.

V is TRBV18 and J is TRBJ2-5; D possibly corresponds to TRBD1 (6 bases). V gave up 3 bases and J gave up 3 bases, with 11 bases separating them. Germline CDR1 is KGHSH and CDR2 is LQKENI. CDR3 length: 14 amino acids. In DNA, the CDR3 is TGTGCCAGCTCACCTGGTGGGGGCAAAGAGACCCAGTACTTC. Its translation is CASSPGGGKETQYF.

The rearrangement joins TRBV19 to TRBJ1-5; 12 nucleotides match TRBD1. The germline V gene encodes CDR1 LNHDA and CDR2 SQIVND (reference sequence). After removal of 3 bases from V and 3 bases from J, the junction contained 6 bases not matched to a gene. The CDR3 sequence is 17 residues long. DNA of the CDR3: TGTGCCAGTAGTATTAGGGACAGGGGGCTCAACAATCAGCCCCAGCATTTT. This gives the protein CASSIRDRGLNNQPQHF.

The chain combines TRBV29-1 with TRBJ1-1; TRBD1 is a possible D gene (5 bases). This CDR3 is 15 amino acids long. The V end was cut by 6 bases, the J end by 5 bases, with 22 bases between. Germline V gene lookup returns CDR1 SQVTM and CDR2 ANQGSEA. Written as DNA, the CDR3 is TGCAGCGTGTGGGGGGGAAGGGGACGTGAGACTGAAGCTTTCTTT. This gives the protein CSVWGGRGRETEAFF. The whole variable domain, filled in from reference TRBV29-1 and TRBJ1-1, reads SAVISQKPSRDICQRGTSLTIQCQVDSQVTMMFWYRQQPGQSLTLIATANQGSEATYESGFVIDKFPISRPNLTFSTLTVSNMSPEDSSIYLCSVWGGRGRETEAFFGQGTRLTVV.

The J gene is TRBJ2-7, the V gene TRBV14; no clear D gene. There are 14 residues in the CDR3. Germline lookup yields CDR1 SGHDN and CDR2 FVKESK. Trimming shortened V by 2 bases and J by 3 bases, and 11 bases separated the two germline ends. The CDR3 bases are TGTGCCAGCAGCCAATGGCGGCAGAACTACGAGCAGTACTTC. Its protein is CASSQWRQNYEQYF.

The chain employs TRBV12-2 and TRBJ1-2; no DNA check was done on the table's D call, TRBD1. TRBV12-2 counts as a pseudogene. The CDR3 totals 16 residues. The CDR3 protein is CASRFPGPISYYGYTF. CDR3 coding DNA: TGTGCAAGTCGCTTCCCAGGGCCCATTTCTTACTATGGCTACACCTTC.

This clone was seen just once. This sample includes further DNA sequences coding for the same CDR3. V and J are TRBV28 and TRBJ2-1; no reliable D call. This CDR3 is 12 amino acids long. CDR1 is MDHEN, CDR2 SYDVKM, per germline. The germline V and J ends were trimmed by 2 bases and 6 bases, with 5 bases remaining between them. CDR3 coding DNA: TGTGCCAGCAGTTTACTGCGCAATGAGCAGTTCTTC. It specifies CASSLLRNEQFF.

The CDR3: CASSKGAPGEQYF. Written as DNA, the CDR3 is TGCGCCAGCTCCAAGGGAGCCCCGGGAGAGCAGTACTTC. V usage is TRBV10-2 and J usage is TRBJ2-7; a weak D match, TRBD2 (5 bases). The CDR3 loop spans 13 amino acids. Trimming left V 8 bases short and J 7 bases short, with 18 bases between. CDR1 WSHSY and CDR2 SAAADI come from the germline V gene.

The V and J genes are TRBV28 and TRBJ1-1, with D maybe TRBD1 (6 bases). This CDR3 spans 12 amino acids. The V gene's germline CDR1 is MDHEN and CDR2 SYDVKM. Trimming left V 6 bases short and J 9 bases short, with 14 bases between. The CDR3 loop is CASRKRTVQAFF. Here the CDR3 DNA reads TGTGCCAGCAGAAAAAGGACAGTTCAAGCTTTCTTT.

The rearrangement links TRBV5-5 to TRBJ1-4, with D unclear. Between the trimmed V and J ends, which lost 2 bases and 8 bases, there was a span of 4 bases. Germline loops: CDR1 SGHKS, CDR2 YYEKEE (reference sequence). The CDR3 totals 11 residues. As DNA, the CDR3 is TGTGCCAGCAGCTTCCAGGAAAAACTGTTTTTT. Translated: CASSFQEKLFF.

This sequence joins TRBV29-1 and TRBJ2-1; TRBD2 matches 9 bases. The V segment lost 7 bases and the J segment 2 bases; nucleotides outside the gene matches: 18. Looked up from germline, CDR1 is SQVTM and CDR2 is ANQGSEA. This CDR3 is 18 amino acids long. The CDR3 protein is CSGHKAGGGPHPYNEQFF. The CDR3 bases are TGCAGCGGACACAAAGCGGGAGGTGGCCCCCACCCCTACAATGAGCAGTTCTTC.

The V gene is TRBV2, the J gene TRBJ2-2, with D uncertain. The germline gives CDR1 SNHLY, CDR2 FYNNEI. The CDR3 is made up of 13 amino acids. V was shortened by 7 bases and J by 6 bases, with 12 bases between the two germline ends. The CDR3 bases are TGTGCCAGCATCTTAGGGCCGGCCGGGGAGCTGTTTTTT. Protein: CASILGPAGELFF.

This clone was observed once. The J gene is TRBJ1-2, the V gene TRBV18; 7 bases agree with TRBD1. The J segment lost 6 bases and the V segment lost 5 bases, leaving 18 bases of the junction unmatched. CDR3 length: 17 residues. Germline CDR1 is KGHSH and CDR2 is LQKENI. CDR3 in DNA: TGTGCCAGCTCAACGAAAGTTACCGGGACAGTTGAGAATGGCTACACCTTC. This encodes CASSTKVTGTVENGYTF.

A few counts support this clone. The chain combines TRBV30 with TRBJ1-5; tentative D call: TRBD1 (6 bases). In germline, CDR1 is GTSNPN, CDR2 SVGIG (reference sequence). V shed 5 bases and J shed 5 bases, with 13 bases lying between them. CDR3 size: 13 residues. This CDR3 is CAWATGYDQPQHF. The CDR3 DNA sequence: TGTGCCTGGGCCACAGGGTACGATCAGCCCCAGCATTTT.

The rearrangement uses TRBV19 and TRBJ2-1; D might be TRBD2 (6 bases). Between the trimmed V and J ends, which lost 5 bases and 9 bases, there was a span of 29 bases. The CDR3 contains 18 residues. Germline CDR1 reads LNHDA; CDR2 reads SQIVND (reference sequence). CDR3 loop: CASSWGYGGLVGPREQFF. The CDR3 DNA sequence: TGTGCCAGTAGTTGGGGCTATGGAGGGCTAGTTGGGCCCCGTGAGCAGTTCTTC.